Listed below are T cell receptor beta chains from one sample, sequenced in a study of T cells in Graves' hyperthyroidism and ophthalmopathy. TCRdb re-derived calls from the multiplex PCR reads in MiXCR, one entry per CDR3 protein. The table lists about 570,000 distinct CDR3 sequences, about 45% of them singletons. Sequencing input: peripheral blood or thyroid tissue (not recorded which). The receptors here all came from an adult woman with Graves' disease, either hyperthyroidism or ophthalmopathy (not recorded which). Each CDR3 is given with its conserved first and last residue. The order of the fields is V gene, D gene, clone size, J gene, CDR3 protein, CDR3 DNA. D genes are given only for firm matches. Clone size is shown for a subset of rows, as once, few, many or a class of expanded clone.

V gene: TRBV5-6
D gene: NA
clone size: NA
J gene: TRBJ1-5
CDR3 protein: CASSLEAYSNQPQHF
CDR3 DNA: TGTGCCAGCAGCTTGGAGGCGTATAGCAATCAGCCCCAGCATTTT

V gene: TRBV9
D gene: NA
clone size: NA
J gene: TRBJ2-2
CDR3 protein: CASSATGSTGELFF
CDR3 DNA: TGTGCCAGCAGCGCCACAGGGAGCACCGGGGAGCTGTTTTTT

V gene: TRBV29-1
D gene: TRBD1
clone size: NA
J gene: TRBJ1-5
CDR3 protein: CSVGGAGGDQHF
CDR3 DNA: TGCAGCGTCGGGGGGGCAGGGGGTGATCAGCATTTT

V gene: TRBV6-5
D gene: TRBD1
clone size: many
J gene: TRBJ1-3
CDR3 protein: CASKQDRWGNTIYF
CDR3 DNA: TGTGCCAGCAAGCAGGACAGGTGGGGAAACACCATATATTTT

V gene: TRBV7-9
D gene: NA
clone size: NA
J gene: TRBJ1-2
CDR3 protein: CASSRALGGSKGYGYTF
CDR3 DNA: TGTGCCAGCAGCCGCGCTTTAGGCGGCTCGAAGGGTTATGGCTACACCTTC

V gene: TRBV7-2
D gene: NA
clone size: many
J gene: TRBJ2-7
CDR3 protein: CASSLLGTPTYEQYF
CDR3 DNA: TGTGCCAGCAGCCTTCTAGGGACTCCAACCTACGAGCAGTACTTC

V gene: TRBV29-1
D gene: NA
clone size: NA
J gene: TRBJ2-5
CDR3 protein: CSVGGGGVETQYF
CDR3 DNA: TGCAGCGTAGGAGGCGGAGGGGTAGAGACCCAGTACTTC

V gene: TRBV12-3/TRBV12-4
D gene: TRBD1
clone size: many
J gene: TRBJ2-7
CDR3 protein: CASRPSTGREQYF
CDR3 DNA: TGTGCCAGCAGGCCATCGACAGGGAGAGAGCAGTACTTC

V gene: TRBV6-6
D gene: NA
clone size: many
J gene: TRBJ1-4
CDR3 protein: CASSRRNEKLFF
CDR3 DNA: TGTGCCAGCAGTCGACGCAATGAAAAACTGTTTTTT

V gene: TRBV7-2
D gene: NA
clone size: many
J gene: TRBJ1-1
CDR3 protein: CASSLRETEAFF
CDR3 DNA: TGTGCCAGCAGCTTAAGGGAGACTGAAGCTTTCTTT

V gene: TRBV27
D gene: TRBD1
clone size: many
J gene: TRBJ1-2
CDR3 protein: CASGTVYGYTF
CDR3 DNA: TGTGCCAGCGGGACAGTTTATGGCTACACCTTC

V gene: TRBV5-1
D gene: NA
clone size: many
J gene: TRBJ2-2
CDR3 protein: CASSLEGTPTGGELFF
CDR3 DNA: TGCGCCAGCAGCTTGGAGGGGACTCCCACAGGCGGGGAGCTGTTTTTT

V gene: TRBV2
D gene: NA
clone size: many
J gene: TRBJ1-6
CDR3 protein: CAGNSGTHNSPLHF
CDR3 DNA: TGTGCCGGCAATTCCGGGACTCACAATTCACCCCTCCACTTT

V gene: TRBV10-3
D gene: NA
clone size: few
J gene: TRBJ1-1
CDR3 protein: CAISDRTDEAFF
CDR3 DNA: TGTGCCATCAGTGATAGGACGGATGAAGCTTTCTTT

V gene: TRBV27
D gene: NA
clone size: few
J gene: TRBJ1-5
CDR3 protein: CASRRYYSNQPQHF
CDR3 DNA: TGTGCCAGCAGGAGATACTATAGCAATCAGCCCCAGCATTTT

V gene: TRBV7-7
D gene: NA
clone size: many
J gene: TRBJ2-5
CDR3 protein: CASSFGSGQETQYF
CDR3 DNA: TGTGCTAGCAGCTTTGGGAGCGGCCAAGAGACCCAGTACTTC

V gene: TRBV19
D gene: TRBD1
clone size: few
J gene: TRBJ1-1
CDR3 protein: CASSLRTGAMNTEAFF
CDR3 DNA: TGTGCCAGTAGTCTCCGGACAGGGGCCATGAACACTGAAGCTTTCTTT

V gene: TRBV20-1
D gene: NA
clone size: NA
J gene: TRBJ1-6
CDR3 protein: CSARDGVLPLHF
CDR3 DNA: TGCAGTGCTAGAGATGGGGTGTTACCCCTCCACTTT

V gene: TRBV9
D gene: NA
clone size: NA
J gene: TRBJ1-5
CDR3 protein: CASTTWTASSNQPQHF
CDR3 DNA: TGTGCCAGCACCACCTGGACAGCCTCTAGCAATCAGCCCCAGCATTTT

V gene: TRBV20-1
D gene: NA
clone size: many
J gene: TRBJ1-4
CDR3 protein: CSATSEHYVATNEKLFF
CDR3 DNA: TGCAGTGCTACAAGCGAACACTACGTTGCAACTAATGAAAAACTGTTTTTT

V gene: TRBV6-2/TRBV6-3
D gene: TRBD2
clone size: many
J gene: TRBJ2-2
CDR3 protein: CASSSSGSDTGELFF
CDR3 DNA: TGTGCCAGCAGTTCTAGCGGGAGTGACACCGGGGAGCTGTTTTTT

V gene: TRBV5-1
D gene: NA
clone size: many
J gene: TRBJ2-7
CDR3 protein: CASSLEPGFVYEQYF
CDR3 DNA: TGCGCCAGCAGCTTGGAGCCAGGGTTTGTCTACGAGCAGTACTTC

V gene: TRBV7-8
D gene: TRBD1
clone size: many
J gene: TRBJ1-1
CDR3 protein: CASSFLTGVNTEAFF
CDR3 DNA: TGTGCCAGCAGCTTTTTGACAGGGGTGAACACTGAAGCTTTCTTT

V gene: TRBV20-1
D gene: NA
clone size: few
J gene: TRBJ1-2
CDR3 protein: CSAGVEGTSNYGYTF
CDR3 DNA: TGCAGTGCTGGCGTCGAGGGGACATCTAACTATGGCTACACCTTC

V gene: TRBV10-3
D gene: NA
clone size: NA
J gene: TRBJ2-5
CDR3 protein: CATSKEGMMETQYF
CDR3 DNA: TGTGCCACCTCGAAGGAGGGGATGATGGAGACCCAGTACTTC

V gene: TRBV7-9
D gene: TRBD1
clone size: NA
J gene: TRBJ1-5
CDR3 protein: CASSPSQRGTGVQPQHF
CDR3 DNA: TGTGCCAGCAGTCCCAGTCAAAGGGGGACAGGGGTCCAGCCCCAGCATTTT

V gene: TRBV20-1
D gene: NA
clone size: NA
J gene: TRBJ1-5
CDR3 protein: CSARERQNQPQHF
CDR3 DNA: TGCAGTGCTCGAGAGAGACAGAATCAGCCCCAGCATTTT

V gene: TRBV6-1
D gene: TRBD1
clone size: many
J gene: TRBJ1-3
CDR3 protein: CASSEAGTGFGNTIYF
CDR3 DNA: TGTGCCAGCAGTGAAGCGGGGACAGGGTTCGGAAACACCATATATTTT

V gene: TRBV7-2
D gene: NA
clone size: many
J gene: TRBJ1-6
CDR3 protein: CASSSNPGSPLHF
CDR3 DNA: TGTGCCAGCAGCTCTAACCCTGGGTCACCCCTCCACTTT

V gene: TRBV20-1
D gene: NA
clone size: NA
J gene: TRBJ1-6
CDR3 protein: CSARGRGSPLHF
CDR3 DNA: TGCAGTGCTAGGGGACGGGGTTCACCCCTCCACTTT